This T cell receptor (beta chain) was captured in a study of blood T cells in healthy people across ages. Study observations and caveats: As age increased, TCR beta diversity per million T cells fell in a roughly linear fashion.

The CDR3 is 15 amino acids. V dropped 0 bases and J dropped 7; count of bases not matched to a gene: 8. Per the germline V gene, CDR1 is SGHTA and CDR2 is FQGNSA. This clonotype came up a few times. Its antigen is currently unknown. The authors ran a second PCR of 7 to 11 cycles using a sample-barcoded 5' primer and a J-beta primer mix. TCRdb independently ran MiXCR on the 5' RACE reads; one entry per CDR3 protein. The repertoire includes fewer than 2 million distinct CDR3 sequences, roughly two fifths of them detected once, and 20% to 25% sits in the top ten. This receptor was taken from a human donor in good health. The chain employs TRBV7-2 and TRBJ2-5, with 7 bases fitting TRBD2. The sequenced sample consisted of blood. DNA of the CDR3: TGTGCCAGCAGCTTAGCGACAAACACGGGGGGGACCCAGTACTTC. Its translation is CASSLATNTGGTQYF.